These 11 T cell receptor beta chains share one sample of origin, sequenced in a study of OX40 agonist ivuxolimab in advanced cancers. This table comes from immunoSEQ multiplex PCR, and its TCRdb copy is limited to in-frame clones, with some not included. The data contain about 75,000 clones, roughly 86% of them seen just once; the ten biggest clones take up nearly 8%. Sequenced material: CD4+ or CD8+ T cells sorted from blood, taken in a trial of the OX40 agonist ivuxolimab. These receptors were taken from an adult with an advanced solid tumor such as melanoma, head and neck, liver or kidney cancer.

The chain couples TRBV7-6 to TRBJ2-7; tentatively, D is TRBD1 or TRBD2 (6 bases each). Trimming cost V 6 bases and J 7 bases, with 22 bases left between them. The CDR3 is made up of 15 amino acids. Germline CDR1 reads SGHVS; CDR2 reads FNYEAQ. CDR3 sequence reads: CASSLPRSGASEQYF. In DNA form, the CDR3 reads TGTGCCAGCAGTTTACCACGGTCGGGGGCATCGGAGCAGTACTTC.

CDR3 DNA: TGTGCCAGCAGCTTAGTTTGGCAGGGAGCCGCCTACGAGCAGTACTTC. Amino acids: CASSLVWQGAAYEQYF. This chain joins TRBV7-6 and TRBJ2-5; tentatively, D is TRBD1 or TRBD2 (5 bases each). The J call may be wrong; the DNA end is better matched by TRBJ2-7. The CDR3 has 16 residues. CDR1 is SGHVS and CDR2 is FNYEAQ in the germline V gene.

This chain uses TRBV29-1 with TRBJ1-2; D uncertain. The CDR3 covers 12 residues. Germline V gene lookup returns CDR1 SQVTM and CDR2 ANQGSEA. V lost 5 bases and J 4 bases, leaving 11 bases between the germline ends. The DNA for the CDR3 is TGCAGCGTTTGGACTGGGAGCTATGGCTACACCTTC. Amino acids: CSVWTGSYGYTF.

The chain couples TRBV19 to TRBJ2-7; D remains ambiguous. Trimming took 8 bases from V and 2 from J, leaving 13 bases between them. CDR3 size: 13 residues. Germline CDR1 reads LNHDA; CDR2 reads SQIVND (reference sequence). DNA of the CDR3: TGTGCCAGTGGCCGGACGGAAGCCTACGAGCAGTACTTC. Protein sequence: CASGRTEAYEQYF.

V usage is TRBV5-6 and J usage is TRBJ2-4, with unresolved D. Germline CDR1 and CDR2: SGHDT and YYEEEE. The CDR3 is 14 amino acids. The V and J ends lost 4 bases and 3 bases respectively, with 11 bases between them. The CDR3 loop is CASSPQQLKNIQYF. The CDR3 DNA reads TGTGCCAGCAGCCCACAGCAGCTCAAAAACATTCAGTACTTC.

The V gene is TRBV11-2, the J gene TRBJ2-3; D is unclear. The ends were cut back, 1 base at V and 4 bases at J, with 6 bases in the middle. The CDR3 is made up of 13 amino acids. The germline CDR1 and CDR2 sequences are SGHAT and FQNNGV. CDR3 protein: CASSLGGPDTQYF. The CDR3 DNA reads TGTGCCAGCAGCTTAGGTGGTCCAGATACGCAGTATTTT.

The chain joins TRBV5-1 to TRBJ1-1, with D perhaps TRBD1 (5 bases). This CDR3 is built from 15 residues. Trimming left V 0 bases short and J 1 base short, with 10 bases between. Germline V gives CDR1 SGHRS, CDR2 YFSETQ. This chain's CDR3 is CASSLVAGENTEAFF. For the CDR3, the DNA is TGCGCCAGCAGCTTGGTGGCGGGGGAGAACACTGAAGCTTTCTTT. The complete variable domain, with remaining parts taken from reference TRBV5-1 and TRBJ1-1, reads KAGVTQTPRYLIKTRGQQVTLSCSPISGHRSVSWYQQTPGQGLQFLFEYFSETQRNKGNFPGRFSGRQFSNSRSEMNVSTLELGDSALYLCASSLVAGENTEAFFGQGTRLTVV.

A few counts support this clone. The chain recombines TRBV7-3 with TRBJ2-1; 9 bases fit TRBD2. Germline lookup yields CDR1 SGHTA and CDR2 FQGTGA. This CDR3 contains 15 residues. Unmatched junction bases numbered 9, after V lost 3 bases and J lost 9 bases. DNA for the CDR3: TGTGCCAGCAGCTTTTCCACTAGCGGGCCTAGTGAGCAGTTCTTC. Its translation is CASSFSTSGPSEQFF.

The J gene is TRBJ2-7, the V gene TRBV6-5, with D possibly being TRBD1 (6 bases). Looked up from germline, CDR1 is MNHEY and CDR2 is SVGAGI. V shed 0 bases and J shed 2 bases, with 11 bases lying between them. The CDR3 extends over 15 amino acids. In DNA, the CDR3 is TGTGCCAGCAGTTACTCCCCAGGGGTTCCCTACGAGCAGTACTTC. This sequence encodes CASSYSPGVPYEQYF.

V is TRBV6-6 and J is TRBJ2-7, with a tentative D call TRBD1 (5 bases). The V and J ends lost 0 bases and 0 bases respectively, with 12 bases between them. The germline V gene encodes CDR1 MNHNY and CDR2 SVGAGI (reference sequence). This CDR3 has 16 amino acids. The CDR3 DNA follows: TGTGCCAGCAGTTACTCGGAGACAGCCACCTCCTACGAGCAGTACTTC. The encoded protein is CASSYSETATSYEQYF.

The V call is TRBV5-1, the J call TRBJ1-1; no clear D. Germline V gene sequence: CDR1 SGHRS, CDR2 YFSETQ. The CDR3 is 13 amino acids. Trimming took off 0 bases at V and 1 base at J, with 4 bases between the two ends. Here the CDR3 reads CASSLAGNTEAFF. DNA for the CDR3: TGCGCCAGCAGCTTGGCGGGGAACACTGAAGCTTTCTTT.